This TCR beta chain is drawn from a study of T-cell reconstitution after alpha-beta-depleted transplantation in children. Study-wide points: The origin of alpha-beta T cells about two months after transplant was reportedly several hundred expanded graft clones. Newly made T cells mostly supplied T-cell counts and diversity one year after transplant. From surviving recipient T cells and thymic progenitors came the high day-60 TCRbeta diversity observed in some patients.

This clonotype came up many times. Its antigen is unidentified. The CDR3 sequence is 13 residues long. The V and J ends lost 1 base and 7 bases, in that order; junction bases with no gene match: 4. Germline assignment: CDR1 SGHRS and CDR2 YFSETQ. Unique molecular identifiers were incorporated into the prepared TCRbeta library. Using its own MiXCR run on the PCR reads, TCRdb lists one record per CDR3 protein. The sample contains 480,000 or so distinct CDR3 sequences, more than 9% of which appear only once. The V and J genes are TRBV5-1 and TRBJ1-2; 7 positions agree with TRBD1. Sequencing was performed on PBMCs, taken before TCRalphabeta/CD19-depleted stem cell transplant. The source of this sequence is a child aged 2 to 10 with inherited bone marrow failure, due to receive a stem cell transplant. CDR3 sequence reads: CASSLQGGGGYTF. The DNA of the CDR3 is TGCGCCAGCAGCTTGCAGGGGGGTGGTGGCTACACCTTC.